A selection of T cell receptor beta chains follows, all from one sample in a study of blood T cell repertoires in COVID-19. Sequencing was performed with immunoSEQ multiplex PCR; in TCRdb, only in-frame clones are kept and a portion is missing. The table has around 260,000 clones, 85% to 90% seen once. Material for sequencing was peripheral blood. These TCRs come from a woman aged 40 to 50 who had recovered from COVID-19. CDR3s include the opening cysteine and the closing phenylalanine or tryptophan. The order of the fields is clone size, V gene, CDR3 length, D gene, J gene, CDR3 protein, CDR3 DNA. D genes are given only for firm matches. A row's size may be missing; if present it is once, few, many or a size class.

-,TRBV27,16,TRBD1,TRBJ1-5,CASSSLTGYGNQPQHF,TGTGCCAGCAGTTCCCTGACAGGGTATGGGAATCAGCCCCAGCATTTT
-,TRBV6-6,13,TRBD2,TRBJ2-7,CASRREGSYEQYF,TGTGCCAGCAGACGGGAGGGCTCCTACGAGCAGTACTTC
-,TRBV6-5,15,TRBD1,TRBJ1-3,CASRPGQGDGNTIYF,TGTGCCAGCAGACCCGGACAGGGGGACGGAAACACCATATATTTT
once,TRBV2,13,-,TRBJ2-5,CASNGRLVETQYF,TGTGCCAGCAATGGCAGGCTCGTAGAGACCCAGTACTTC
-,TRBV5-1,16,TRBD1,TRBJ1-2,CASSLDVGGTLYGYTF,TGCGCCAGCAGCTTGGACGTAGGGGGCACCCTCTATGGCTACACCTTC
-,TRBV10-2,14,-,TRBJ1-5,CASSESALNQPQHF,TGCGCCAGCAGTGAGTCGGCTTTAAATCAGCCCCAGCATTTT
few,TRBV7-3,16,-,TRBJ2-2,CASSPLNAGGTGELFF,TGTGCCAGCAGCCCTCTGAACGCGGGTGGGACCGGGGAGCTGTTTTTT
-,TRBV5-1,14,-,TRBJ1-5,CASSLEGGIQPQHF,TGCGCCAGCAGCTTGGAGGGGGGGATTCAGCCCCAGCATTTT
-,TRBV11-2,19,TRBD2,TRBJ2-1,CASSALAGGSVGPYNEQFF,TGTGCCAGCAGCGCTCTAGCGGGGGGTTCGGTCGGGCCCTACAATGAGCAGTTCTTC
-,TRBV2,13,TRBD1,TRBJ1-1,CASRDRANTEAFF,TGTGCCAGCCGCGACAGGGCGAACACTGAAGCTTTCTTT
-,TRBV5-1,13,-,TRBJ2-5,CASSLESRETQYF,TGCGCCAGCAGCCTGGAATCCAGGGAGACCCAGTACTTC
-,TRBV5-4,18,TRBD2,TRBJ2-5,CASNQLAGGPQGSETQYF,TGTGCCAGCAACCAACTAGCGGGGGGGCCTCAGGGTTCGGAGACCCAGTACTTC
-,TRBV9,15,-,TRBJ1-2,CASSVVPDSLGGYTF,TGTGCCAGCAGCGTAGTTCCCGATAGCTTGGGTGGCTACACCTTC
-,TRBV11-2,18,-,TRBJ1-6,CASSLGGGRDSYNSPLHF,TGTGCCAGCAGCTTAGGGGGGGGCAGAGACTCCTATAATTCACCCCTCCACTTT
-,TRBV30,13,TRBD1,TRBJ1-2,CAWSDGTGDGYTF,TGTGCCTGGAGTGATGGGACAGGGGATGGCTACACCTTC
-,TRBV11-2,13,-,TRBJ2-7,CASSLDSGYEQYF,TGTGCCAGCAGCTTAGACAGCGGGTACGAGCAGTACTTC
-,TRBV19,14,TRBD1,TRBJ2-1,CASMLDRGGNEQFF,TGTGCCAGTATGCTGGACAGGGGTGGCAATGAGCAGTTCTTC
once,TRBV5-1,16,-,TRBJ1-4,CASSLAVGWGEEKLFF,TGCGCCAGCAGCTTGGCCGTTGGCTGGGGGGAGGAAAAACTGTTTTTT
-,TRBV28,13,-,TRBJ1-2,CASRPGQNYGYTF,TGTGCCAGCAGACCAGGACAGAACTATGGCTACACCTTC
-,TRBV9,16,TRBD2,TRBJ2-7,CASSVDLAGGLDEQYF,TGTGCCAGCAGCGTAGATCTAGCGGGGGGGCTTGACGAGCAGTACTTC
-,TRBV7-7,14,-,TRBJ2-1,CASSRGGPGSEQFF,TGTGCCAGCAGCCGCGGGGGCCCCGGGAGTGAGCAGTTCTTC
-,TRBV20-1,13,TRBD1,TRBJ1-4,CSASGTGGEKLFF,TGCAGTGCTAGTGGGACAGGGGGTGAAAAACTGTTTTTT
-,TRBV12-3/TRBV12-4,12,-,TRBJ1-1,CASHNLNTEAFF,TGTGCCAGTCACAATTTGAACACTGAAGCTTTCTTT
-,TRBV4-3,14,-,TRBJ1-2,CASSQDLGGLSPSF,TGCGCCAGCAGCCAAGATCTAGGAGGTTTGTCACCTTCTTTC
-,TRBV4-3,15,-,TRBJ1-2,CASSQILDRKNGYTF,TGCGCCAGCAGCCAAATCCTAGACAGAAAAAATGGCTACACCTTC
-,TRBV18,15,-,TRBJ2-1,CASSPQGYSYNEQFF,TGTGCCAGCTCACCGCAGGGGTATTCTTACAATGAGCAGTTCTTC
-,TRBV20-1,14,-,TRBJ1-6,CSASWGAANSPLHF,TGCAGTGCTAGTTGGGGCGCCGCGAATTCACCCCTCCACTTT
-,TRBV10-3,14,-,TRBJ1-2,CAISEMTANYGYTF,TGTGCCATCAGTGAAATGACAGCTAACTATGGCTACACCTTC
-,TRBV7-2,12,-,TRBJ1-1,CASRYRGRGAFF,TGTGCCAGCAGATATAGAGGGCGGGGCGCTTTCTTT
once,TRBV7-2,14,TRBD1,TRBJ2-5,CASTVDRVGRTQYF,TGTGCCAGCACCGTCGACAGGGTCGGGCGGACCCAGTACTTC
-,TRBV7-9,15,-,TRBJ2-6,CASSRRGSGANVLTF,TGTGCCAGCAGCCGTAGGGGCTCTGGGGCCAACGTCCTGACTTTC
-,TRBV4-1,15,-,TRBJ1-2,CASSQGGGMSYGYTF,TGCGCCAGCAGCCAAGGGGGGGGGATGAGCTATGGCTACACCTTC
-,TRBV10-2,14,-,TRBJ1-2,CASSESSRVYGYTF,TGCGCCAGCAGTGAGTCGTCCAGGGTTTATGGCTACACCTTC
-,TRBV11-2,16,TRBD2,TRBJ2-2,CASSVLAGGNTGELFF,TGTGCCAGCAGCGTACTAGCGGGGGGAAACACCGGGGAGCTGTTTTTT
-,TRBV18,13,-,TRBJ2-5,CASSPGLSETQYF,TGTGCCAGCTCACCGGGACTCTCCGAGACCCAGTACTTC
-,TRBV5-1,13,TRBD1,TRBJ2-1,CASSDRAGNEQFF,TGCGCCAGCAGCGACAGGGCAGGCAATGAGCAGTTCTTC
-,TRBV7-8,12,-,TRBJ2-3,CASSLSGDTQYF,TGTGCCAGCAGCCTTTCAGGAGATACGCAGTATTTT
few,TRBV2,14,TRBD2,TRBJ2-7,CASSEQGGSYEQYF,TGTGCCAGCAGTGAACAGGGAGGGTCCTACGAGCAGTACTTC
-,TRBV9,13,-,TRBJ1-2,CASSVEPGLGYTF,TGTGCCAGCAGCGTAGAGCCCGGTTTGGGCTACACCTTC
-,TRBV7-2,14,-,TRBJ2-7,CASSLALFSYEQYF,TGTGCCAGCAGCTTAGCCCTCTTTTCCTACGAGCAGTACTTC
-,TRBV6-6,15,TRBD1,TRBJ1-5,CASSLRQGENQPQHF,TGTGCCAGCAGCCTTAGACAGGGTGAAAATCAGCCCCAGCATTTT
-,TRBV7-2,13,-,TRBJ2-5,CASSFSRKETQYF,TGTGCCAGCAGCTTTTCGCGGAAAGAGACCCAGTACTTC
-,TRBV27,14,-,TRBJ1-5,CASSPQGGNQPQHF,TGTGCCAGCAGTCCGCAGGGCGGCAATCAGCCCCAGCATTTT
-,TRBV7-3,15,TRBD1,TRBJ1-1,CASSLEGAFKSEAFF,TGTGCCAGCAGCTTAGAGGGGGCTTTTAAAAGCGAAGCTTTCTTT
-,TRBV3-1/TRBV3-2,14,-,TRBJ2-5,CASSQVSYQETQYF,TGTGCCAGCAGCCAAGTCAGTTACCAAGAGACCCAGTACTTC
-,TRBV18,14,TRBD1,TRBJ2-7,CASSLGTGAYEQYF,TGTGCCAGCTCCCTCGGGACAGGAGCCTACGAGCAGTACTTC